The 27 T cell receptor beta chains below all came from one sample that was sequenced in a study of CDR3 diversity in severe acne. TCRdb reanalysed the PCR reads using MiXCR and keeps one entry per CDR3 protein. This sample has over 90,000 distinct CDR3 sequences, with 51% found just once. Specimen: blood. The source of these receptors is a male donor with acne.

The V and J genes are TRBV13 and TRBJ1-2, with TRBD1 matching over 8 bases. The ends lost 4 bases at V and 3 bases at J; junction bases unmatched: 4. The CDR3 spans 14 residues. The germline CDR1 and CDR2 sequences are PRHDT and FYEKMQ (reference sequence). The CDR3 is CASSWTGQHYGYTF. CDR3 in DNA: TGTGCCAGCAGCTGGACAGGGCAGCACTATGGCTACACCTTC.

The table lists this clonotype with a few counts. V is TRBV20-1 and J is TRBJ2-2; TRBD2 aligns across 10 bases. Germline assignment: CDR1 DFQATT and CDR2 SNEGSKA (reference sequence). This CDR3 region has 19 residues. With 3 bases clipped from V and 1 base from J, the junction kept 14 bases outside the gene matches. This CDR3 reads CSARTAGTSAIENTGELFF. DNA of the CDR3: TGCAGTGCTAGGACCGCCGGGACTAGCGCTATCGAGAACACCGGGGAGCTGTTTTTT.

This clonotype has a handful of counts. This CDR3 reads CSVDPGNEQFF. CDR3 sequence (DNA): TGCAGCGTTGATCCGGGGAACGAGCAGTTCTTC. The genes are TRBV29-1 and TRBJ2-1; possibly TRBD2 for D (5 bases). Germline CDR1 SQVTM, CDR2 ANQGSEA. The CDR3 has 11 amino acids. V lost 3 bases and J lost 10, with 10 bases in between.

The gene calls are TRBV7-6 and TRBJ2-1; 9 bases agree with TRBD2. J was trimmed by 5 bases and V by 4 bases; bases with no gene match: 6. The V gene's germline CDR1 is SGHVS and CDR2 FNYEAQ. This CDR3 is 15 amino acids long. CDR3 sequence (DNA): TGTGCCAGCAGCTCTAGGGCGGGAGGGAACAATGAGCAGTTCTTC. This translates into CASSSRAGGNNEQFF.

The chain links TRBV29-1 to TRBJ2-7; 7 bases agree with TRBD1. V shed 6 bases, J shed 0 bases, and the junction held 11 bases outside the gene matches. From germline, CDR1 is SQVTM and CDR2 ANQGSEA. CDR3 length equals 15 residues. The CDR3 region has the DNA TGCAGCGTCGCCGGACCGGACAGGAGCTCCTACGAGCAGTACTTC. As protein: CSVAGPDRSSYEQYF.

This chain joins TRBV6-5 and TRBJ2-2; 11 nucleotides agree with TRBD2. Germline V gene lookup returns CDR1 MNHEY and CDR2 SVGAGI. Trimming removed 2 bases from V and 6 bases from J; junction bases left unmatched: 2. CDR3 length: 15 amino acids. The CDR3 region is CASSYGSGRAGELFF. Written as DNA, the CDR3 is TGTGCCAGCAGTTACGGTAGCGGGAGGGCCGGGGAGCTGTTTTTT.

V usage is TRBV6-1 and J usage is TRBJ1-2, with 9 bases identical to TRBD1. Unmatched junction bases numbered 7, after V lost 3 bases and J lost 8 bases. CDR1 is MNHNS and CDR2 is SASEGT in the germline V gene. This CDR3 comprises 14 residues. The CDR3 sequence: CASSETGGTRGYTF. In DNA, the CDR3 is TGTGCCAGCAGTGAGACAGGGGGGACTCGAGGCTACACCTTC.

The chain combines TRBV14 with TRBJ1-1; a possible D gene is TRBD1 (6 bases). Germline loops: CDR1 SGHDN, CDR2 FVKESK. The V end lost 4 bases, the J end lost 3 bases, and 9 bases lay between the germline ends. The CDR3 totals 13 residues. CDR3 residues: CASSRHRDTEAFF. CDR3 coding DNA: TGTGCCAGCAGCCGCCACAGGGACACTGAAGCTTTCTTT.

Remarks on this clonotype: One base away lies a much larger clone, so this may be a sequencing read error. This rearrangement joins TRBV10-3 to TRBJ1-5; D remains unclear. The germline V and J ends were trimmed by 3 bases and 0 bases, with 6 bases remaining between them. The CDR3 sequence is 14 residues long. In germline, CDR1 is ENHRY, CDR2 SYGVKD. The CDR3 region has the DNA TGTGCCATCAGTGATGGGGTTAGCAATCAGCCCCAGCATTTT. As protein: CAISDGVSNQPQHF.

With respect to this clonotype: Because the CDR3 is missing its conserved closing phenylalanine or tryptophan, this is likely a read error. The rearrangement uses TRBV11-2 and TRBJ1-2; TRBD1 is a possible D gene (5 bases). Germline CDR1 is SGHAT and CDR2 is FQNNGV. The germline V and J ends were trimmed by 6 bases and 3 bases, with 14 bases remaining between them. This CDR3 contains 14 residues. The CDR3 DNA sequence: TGTGCCAGCAGTTTTGGGGGGACGGACTATGGCTACACCTCC. Translated: CASSFGGTDYGYTS.

This clonotype came up many times. This sequence joins TRBV28 and TRBJ1-5; 7 bases are a match to TRBD1. The V and J ends lost 6 bases and 7 bases, in that order; junction bases with no gene match: 12. The CDR3 is 15 residues long. The germline V gene has CDR1 MDHEN and CDR2 SYDVKM. CDR3 protein: CASSSGVLGGQPQHF. The CDR3 DNA follows: TGTGCCAGCAGCTCCGGGGTTCTAGGGGGCCAGCCCCAGCATTTT.

The chain combines TRBV6-4 with TRBJ1-1; maybe TRBD1 (5 bases). The CDR3 extends over 13 amino acids. CDR1 MRHNA and CDR2 SNTAGT come from the germline V gene. The V end lost 6 bases, the J end lost 1 base, and 9 bases lay between the germline ends. The CDR3 region is CASRRDRNTEAFF. The CDR3 DNA is TGTGCCAGCAGACGAGACAGGAACACTGAAGCTTTCTTT.

This clonotype appeared many times. This sequence joins TRBV13 and TRBJ2-7; D gene ambiguous. V gave up 2 bases and J gave up 3 bases, with 11 bases separating them. The CDR3 is made up of 14 amino acids. Germline assignment: CDR1 PRHDT and CDR2 FYEKMQ (reference sequence). Written as DNA, the CDR3 is TGTGCCAGCAGCTTAAGTTACAGTGACTACGAGCAGTACTTC. Translated: CASSLSYSDYEQYF.

This clonotype occurred many times. The genes are TRBV24-1 and TRBJ2-2; TRBD2 might be the D (6 bases). The CDR3 has 15 amino acids. The ends were cut back, 2 bases at V and 4 bases at J, with 10 bases in the middle. Germline lookup yields CDR1 KGHDR and CDR2 SFDVKD. The CDR3 reads CATSDWGGPTGELFF. DNA for the CDR3: TGTGCCACCAGTGATTGGGGAGGTCCCACCGGGGAGCTGTTTTTT.

This clonotype was seen a handful of times. V usage is TRBV2 and J usage is TRBJ2-7; 8 bases are a match to TRBD2. V shed 3 bases and J 0 bases; nucleotides not matched to a gene: 1. The CDR3 sequence is 14 residues long. The V gene's germline CDR1 is SNHLY and CDR2 FYNNEI. CDR3 bases: TGTGCCAGCAGTGAGAGCGGGAGCTCCTACGAGCAGTACTTC. Protein product: CASSESGSSYEQYF.

The V and J genes are TRBV10-2 and TRBJ2-6, with D tentatively TRBD2 (7 bases). Germline V gene lookup returns CDR1 WSHSY and CDR2 SAAADI. Trimming took off 5 bases at V and 1 base at J, with 18 bases between the two ends. The CDR3 consists of 18 residues. The CDR3 spells CASSYGTGRGSGANVLTF. CDR3 DNA: TGCGCCAGCAGTTACGGTACAGGGAGGGGATCTGGGGCCAACGTCCTGACTTTC.

The gene calls are TRBV20-1 and TRBJ2-7; the D gene is possibly TRBD2 (5 bases). Trimming removed 6 bases from V and 7 bases from J, with 13 bases in between. Germline lookup yields CDR1 DFQATT and CDR2 SNEGSKA (reference sequence). The CDR3 runs 11 residues. CDR3 nucleotides: TGCAGTGCCCCTAGCTCGAGGGAGCAGTACTTC. Its protein product is CSAPSSREQYF.

With respect to this clonotype: One junction end does not reproduce the germline sequence, and a read error may be involved. The chain employs TRBV6-6 and TRBJ2-1, with D unclear. CDR1 is MNHNY and CDR2 is SVGAGI in the germline V gene (reference sequence). This CDR3 contains 8 residues. The CDR3 DNA is TGTGCCAGCAGTTACCAAGGGTTT. Encoded protein: CASSYQGF.

This chain connects TRBV9 to TRBJ2-7; 7 bases are a match to TRBD1. Germline V gene lookup returns CDR1 SGDLS and CDR2 YYNGEE. The J segment lost 7 bases and the V segment lost 3 bases, leaving 7 bases of the junction unmatched. The CDR3 consists of 13 residues. CDR3 region: CASSGGQTGEQYF. The CDR3 DNA is TGTGCCAGCAGCGGGGGACAGACGGGGGAGCAGTACTTC.

In the case of this clonotype: The junction and the germline gene differ at one end; a read error may be behind it. The chain joins TRBV10-3 to TRBJ1-2, with a possible D match to TRBD1 (6 bases). Germline values: CDR1 ENHRY, CDR2 SYGVKD. CDR3 length equals 14 residues. The CDR3 reads CASSYAGQTDGYTF. The CDR3 DNA reads as TGTGCCAGCAGTTATGCCGGACAGACCGATGGCTACACCTTC.

The rearrangement uses TRBV4-1 and TRBJ2-1, with a possible D match to TRBD2 (6 bases). Germline V gene lookup returns CDR1 MGHRA and CDR2 YSYEKL. CDR3 length equals 16 residues. The V gene lost 3 bases and the J gene lost 4 bases, with 16 bases spanning the gap. CDR3 in DNA: TGCGCCAGCAGCCATGTCCTTGGGGGGATATACAATGAGCAGTTCTTC. It translates to CASSHVLGGIYNEQFF.

CDR3 amino acids: CASSQDRGGTQYF. CDR3 nucleotides: TGTGCCAGCAGTCAAGACAGGGGAGGGACCCAGTACTTC. This chain links TRBV6-5 with TRBJ2-5, with 8 bases lining up with TRBD1. This CDR3 contains 13 residues. The junction had 6 bases not matched to a gene; V was cut back by 5 bases and J by 7 bases. Germline CDR1 is MNHEY and CDR2 is SVGAGI.

Concerning this clonotype: A read error is possible here, since a much larger clone lies one base away. This chain links TRBV4-1 with TRBJ2-7; D is undetermined. Germline V lookup: CDR1 MGHRA, CDR2 YSYEKL. V was shortened by 4 bases and J by 5 bases, with 12 bases between the two germline ends. CDR3 length: 13 residues. CDR3 DNA: TGCGCCAGCAGCCCATTAAGCAGTAACGAGCAGTACTTC. Its protein is CASSPLSSNEQYF.

The V gene is TRBV7-9, the J gene TRBJ2-7; 8 bases map to TRBD2. V was pared by 5 bases and J by 0 bases, with 9 bases of the junction left unmatched. Germline V gives CDR1 SEHNR, CDR2 FQNEAQ (reference sequence). This CDR3 has 16 residues. In nucleotides, the CDR3 is TGTGCCAGCAGCACGGGCACGGGGACTAGCTCCTACGAGCAGTACTTC. Translation gives CASSTGTGTSSYEQYF.

This clonotype appeared once. One end of the junction is discordant with germline, which a read error may explain. The gene calls are TRBV7-9 and TRBJ1-4, with D uncertain. This CDR3 contains 16 residues. Germline CDR1 and CDR2: SEHNR and FQNEAQ (reference sequence). This CDR3 reads CASSQGPAAVNEKLFF. The CDR3 region has the DNA TGCGCCAGCAGCCAAGGGCCCGCGGCAGTTAATGAAAAACTGTTTTTT.

This clonotype appeared a few times. DNA for the CDR3: TGTGCCAGTAGTCGGACAGCGAATCAGCCCCAGCATTTT. It encodes CASSRTANQPQHF. V gene TRBV19 combines with J gene TRBJ1-5; tentatively, D is TRBD1 (6 bases). The V and J ends lost 5 bases and 4 bases respectively, with 9 bases between them. The CDR3 length is 13 residues. CDR1 is LNHDA and CDR2 is SQIVND in the germline V gene (reference sequence).

The J gene is TRBJ1-1, the V gene TRBV4-1; D uncertain. Germline values: CDR1 MGHRA, CDR2 YSYEKL. With 0 bases removed from V and 6 bases from J, the gap between germline ends came to 14 bases. This CDR3 has 15 residues. CDR3 protein: CASSQETGRRPEAFF. CDR3 nucleotide sequence: TGCGCCAGCAGCCAAGAAACGGGGAGAAGGCCTGAAGCTTTCTTT.